This is a list of T cell receptor beta chains from one sample in a study of monozygotic twins with inflammatory bowel disease. Reanalyzing the 5' RACE reads, TCRdb keeps one entry per CDR3 protein, without DNA. This sample's table reports 300,000 to 450,000 distinct CDR3 sequences. The sequenced sample was blood. The receptors here all came from a human donor with ulcerative colitis or Crohn's disease, or a healthy co-twin of an affected twin (not recorded which). The CDR3 runs from the conserved cysteine through the conserved F or W. The order of the fields is V gene, J gene, CDR3 protein.

V gene: TRBV20-1; J gene: TRBJ1-6; CDR3 protein: CSARDKEQGGSLHF
V gene: TRBV7-2; J gene: TRBJ2-3; CDR3 protein: CASSSGTIPDTQYF
V gene: TRBV20-1; J gene: TRBJ1-2; CDR3 protein: CSARDHGTGYSGYTF
V gene: TRBV5-4; J gene: TRBJ1-1; CDR3 protein: CASSLIVGRAFF
V gene: TRBV28; J gene: TRBJ1-1; CDR3 protein: CASSLPHSGTVGEAFF
V gene: TRBV24-1; J gene: TRBJ2-5; CDR3 protein: CATSDLGYGEETQYF
V gene: TRBV7-2; J gene: TRBJ2-5; CDR3 protein: CASSLSVETQYF
V gene: TRBV7-6; J gene: TRBJ2-1; CDR3 protein: CASSSRGAGAVHNEQFF
V gene: TRBV7-2; J gene: TRBJ2-7; CDR3 protein: CASSFDPFYEQYF
V gene: TRBV5-6; J gene: TRBJ2-7; CDR3 protein: CASSLEGFYSYEQYF
V gene: TRBV7-2; J gene: TRBJ1-3; CDR3 protein: CASTLDISSGNTIYF
V gene: TRBV28; J gene: TRBJ2-3; CDR3 protein: CASARTSGGRGDTQYF
V gene: TRBV12-3/TRBV12-4; J gene: TRBJ1-1; CDR3 protein: CASSSLGHTEAFF
V gene: TRBV7-9; J gene: TRBJ2-1; CDR3 protein: CASSLTGAVSSYNEQFF
V gene: TRBV5-1; J gene: TRBJ2-3; CDR3 protein: CASSRIAGADGGDTQYF
V gene: TRBV27; J gene: TRBJ1-2; CDR3 protein: CASSLSARGRHTF
V gene: TRBV28; J gene: TRBJ2-2; CDR3 protein: CASSRSRLVAGELFF
V gene: TRBV24-1; J gene: TRBJ2-2; CDR3 protein: CATEGQGRTGELFF
V gene: TRBV6-1; J gene: TRBJ2-5; CDR3 protein: CASNARGERWETQYF
V gene: TRBV20-1; J gene: TRBJ2-7; CDR3 protein: CSARGQGARYEQYF
V gene: TRBV12-3/TRBV12-4; J gene: TRBJ2-7; CDR3 protein: CASGGVTYEQYF
V gene: TRBV7-3; J gene: TRBJ1-1; CDR3 protein: CASSFSRQGDTEAFF
V gene: TRBV12-3/TRBV12-4; J gene: TRBJ2-7; CDR3 protein: CASSFVGGRAEQYF
V gene: TRBV4-1; J gene: TRBJ1-5; CDR3 protein: CASSQGRGASQPQHF
V gene: TRBV5-5; J gene: TRBJ1-1; CDR3 protein: CASSFGLEAFF
V gene: TRBV24-1; J gene: TRBJ2-5; CDR3 protein: CATSESTGMETQYF
V gene: TRBV30; J gene: TRBJ2-7; CDR3 protein: CAWSVMDHEQYF
V gene: TRBV5-1; J gene: TRBJ1-2; CDR3 protein: CASRSDRVGGYTF
V gene: TRBV24-1; J gene: TRBJ1-1; CDR3 protein: CATSDLSNTEAFF
V gene: TRBV6-5; J gene: TRBJ2-7; CDR3 protein: CASSSRLNSYEQYF
V gene: TRBV19; J gene: TRBJ2-7; CDR3 protein: CAVGQSSYEQYF
V gene: TRBV6-2/TRBV6-3; J gene: TRBJ1-6; CDR3 protein: CASSFFGQGGSPPLHF
V gene: TRBV7-2; J gene: TRBJ2-3; CDR3 protein: CASSLARQDTQYF
V gene: TRBV12-3/TRBV12-4; J gene: TRBJ1-1; CDR3 protein: CASSFNRGKMNTEAFF
V gene: TRBV4-3; J gene: TRBJ1-6; CDR3 protein: CASSSYLDPTASPLHF
V gene: TRBV27; J gene: TRBJ1-3; CDR3 protein: CASSLDRIGSGNTIYF
V gene: TRBV9; J gene: TRBJ1-6; CDR3 protein: CASSVVGGPDSYNSPLHF
V gene: TRBV13; J gene: TRBJ1-2; CDR3 protein: CASSPQPQGRNGYTF
V gene: TRBV5-1; J gene: TRBJ2-2; CDR3 protein: CASGTTSGGANTGELFF
V gene: TRBV24-1; J gene: TRBJ2-3; CDR3 protein: CATRERQGPDTQYF
V gene: TRBV7-2; J gene: TRBJ1-2; CDR3 protein: CASSFRQGGGYTF
V gene: TRBV4-3; J gene: TRBJ1-2; CDR3 protein: CASSQGQQGVYYGYTF
V gene: TRBV5-6; J gene: TRBJ2-5; CDR3 protein: CASSYRVRGETQYF
V gene: TRBV29-1; J gene: TRBJ1-1; CDR3 protein: CSVKTGDTEAFF
V gene: TRBV7-2; J gene: TRBJ1-5; CDR3 protein: CASSPWGIGNQPQHF
V gene: TRBV23-1; J gene: TRBJ2-6; CDR3 protein: CASIRGGCSSGANVLTF
V gene: TRBV24-1; J gene: TRBJ1-5; CDR3 protein: CATSDPRQGRNQPQHF
V gene: TRBV5-1; J gene: TRBJ2-3; CDR3 protein: CASSSQGGDTQYF
V gene: TRBV5-6; J gene: TRBJ2-7; CDR3 protein: CASSLGPGNSEQYF
V gene: TRBV7-2; J gene: TRBJ2-2; CDR3 protein: CASSLVTIGELFF
V gene: TRBV2; J gene: TRBJ2-1; CDR3 protein: CASSDSLANEQFF
V gene: TRBV20-1; J gene: TRBJ2-7; CDR3 protein: CSAEPGLDEQYF
V gene: TRBV20-1; J gene: TRBJ2-3; CDR3 protein: CSARDSGQGTDTQYF
V gene: TRBV7-2; J gene: TRBJ1-1; CDR3 protein: CASSLLAGTEAFF
V gene: TRBV2; J gene: TRBJ1-5; CDR3 protein: CASNLPGQTNSNQPQHF
V gene: TRBV4-3; J gene: TRBJ2-7; CDR3 protein: CASSQFARSGSLGRDYEQYF